This T cell receptor beta chain is drawn from a study of cytomegalovirus exposure and HLA in healthy donors. Study as a whole: A prior study identified 110 million or so unique TCR beta sequences from roughly 180 million T cells.

PCR involved 60 Vbeta and 13 Jbeta primers. Sequenced by immunoSEQ multiplex PCR; TCRdb stores in-frame clones only, minus some. This repertoire shows about 140,000 clones, approximately 72% found once; its top ten account for around 6.3%. General study findings and limits: In a later analysis, at a false discovery rate of 0.05, approximately 15,000 TCR beta sequences matched HLA alleles.

This clone was found once. The antigen is undetermined. This CDR3 region has 12 residues. Per germline, CDR1 SGHAT and CDR2 FQNNGV. Trimming removed 4 bases from V and 3 bases from J, with 7 bases in between. This sequence originates from a woman aged 60-75 years in good health and CMV-seronegative. The rearrangement links TRBV11-2 to TRBJ2-7; D is perhaps TRBD1 (6 bases). The sample taken for sequencing was PBMCs. The CDR3 sequence is CASSSRGYEQYF. The CDR3 nucleotides are TGTGCCAGCAGCTCCAGGGGCTACGAGCAGTACTTC.